These 21 T cell receptor beta chains were all obtained from the same sample, sequenced in a study of blood T cell repertoires in COVID-19. Clones were read by immunoSEQ multiplex PCR, and TCRdb kept only the in-frame ones, dropping some. The repertoire holds more than 200,000 clones, with more than 85% as singletons. What was sequenced was peripheral blood. Source of these receptors: a woman in her 50s with COVID-19, enrolled during active disease.

V gene TRBV5-6 combines with J gene TRBJ2-5, with D tentatively TRBD1 (5 bases). CDR1 SGHDT and CDR2 YYEEEE come from the germline V gene. Trimming stripped 0 bases from V and 7 bases from J, with 10 bases between. This CDR3 contains 13 residues. The CDR3 is CASSLVARGTQYF. The CDR3 nucleotides are TGTGCCAGCAGCTTGGTGGCAAGGGGGACCCAGTACTTC.

The chain carries TRBV9 and TRBJ2-1, with D perhaps TRBD2 (6 bases). Trimming cost V 5 bases and J 8 bases, with 11 bases left between them. CDR1 SGDLS and CDR2 YYNGEE come from the germline V gene. The CDR3 length is 12 residues. CDR3: CASSWGDDEQFF. The CDR3, as DNA: TGTGCCAGCAGTTGGGGGGACGATGAGCAGTTCTTC. The full variable domain, in which reference TRBV9 and TRBJ2-1 provide the parts outside the CDR3, is DSGVTQTPKHLITATGQRVTLRCSPRSGDLSVYWYQQSLDQGLQFLIQYYNGEERAKGNILERFSAQQFPDLHSELNLSSLELGDSALYFCASSWGDDEQFFGPGTRLTVL.

The gene calls are TRBV12-5 and TRBJ2-1; D gene ambiguous. Germline V gene lookup returns CDR1 LGHNT and CDR2 FRNRAP. The CDR3 has 14 amino acids. The ends were cut back, 5 bases at V and 7 bases at J, with 15 bases in the middle. The CDR3 loop reads CASGKNFKENEQFF. Here the CDR3 DNA reads TGTGCTAGTGGTAAAAATTTTAAGGAGAATGAGCAGTTCTTC.

V is TRBV5-5 and J is TRBJ1-1; the match to TRBD1 covers 10 bases. The germline V gene has CDR1 SGHKS and CDR2 YYEKEE (reference sequence). V lost 4 bases and J lost 0; bases outside the gene matches: 6. This CDR3 contains 16 residues. CDR3: CASSHGTGALNTEAFF. The DNA for the CDR3 is TGTGCCAGCAGCCACGGGACAGGGGCCTTGAACACTGAAGCTTTCTTT.

V usage is TRBV28 and J usage is TRBJ1-5; no clear D gene. Trimming removed 3 bases from V and 1 base from J, with 13 bases in between. The CDR3 consists of 16 residues. Per the germline V gene, CDR1 is MDHEN and CDR2 is SYDVKM. The CDR3 is CASSFSKGVSNQPQHF. Written as DNA, the CDR3 is TGTGCCAGCAGTTTTTCAAAGGGAGTAAGCAATCAGCCCCAGCATTTT.

This clone was recorded only once. The V gene is TRBV19, the J gene TRBJ2-2, with TRBD2 as a possible D gene (5 bases). CDR1 and CDR2 from the germline V gene are LNHDA and SQIVND (reference sequence). The V end lost 8 bases, the J end lost 8 bases, and 21 bases lay between the germline ends. The CDR3 totals 15 residues. CDR3 sequence: CASWSGLPDGGELFF. CDR3 sequence (DNA): TGTGCCAGTTGGAGTGGACTCCCCGACGGGGGGGAGCTGTTTTTT.

The chain employs TRBV6-5 and TRBJ2-7; D is unclear. Between the trimmed V and J ends, which lost 6 bases and 2 bases, there was a span of 11 bases. Germline CDR1 and CDR2: MNHEY and SVGAGI. CDR3 size: 13 residues. The CDR3 protein is CASSQTATYEQYV. CDR3 coding DNA: TGTGCCAGCAGCCAAACAGCTACCTACGAGCAGTACGTC.

The J gene is TRBJ2-3, the V gene TRBV28; TRBD2 aligns across 8 bases. V shed 5 bases, J shed 6 bases, and the junction held 7 bases outside the gene matches. This CDR3 has 14 amino acids. The V gene's germline CDR1 is MDHEN and CDR2 SYDVKM. CDR3 sequence: CASSPGGVPDTQYF. CDR3 DNA sequence: TGTGCCAGCAGTCCGGGAGGGGTCCCTGATACGCAGTATTTT. Combining the CDR3 with reference TRBV28 and TRBJ2-3 gives the whole variable domain DVKVTQSSRYLVKRTGEKVFLECVQDMDHENMFWYRQDPGLGLRLIYFSYDVKMKEKGDIPEGYSVSREKKERFSLILESASTNQTSMYLCASSPGGVPDTQYFGPGTRLTVL.

The V gene is TRBV2, the J gene TRBJ1-1; a possible D gene is TRBD1 (6 bases). V was shortened by 6 bases and J by 10 bases, with 18 bases between the two germline ends. The CDR3 length is 13 residues. Germline V gene lookup returns CDR1 SNHLY and CDR2 FYNNEI. This chain's CDR3 is CASRGHLRPGAFF. The CDR3 region has the DNA TGTGCCAGCAGGGGACACCTAAGGCCCGGAGCTTTCTTT.

The chain uses TRBV2 and TRBJ2-7; 7 nucleotides agree with TRBD1. This CDR3 spans 12 amino acids. Germline lookup yields CDR1 SNHLY and CDR2 FYNNEI. V lost 9 bases, J lost 7 bases, and 9 bases stayed unmatched. In nucleotides, the CDR3 is TGTGCCAGTGGGGCAGGGGGATTTGAGCAGTACTTC. Translating it yields CASGAGGFEQYF.

This CDR3 is CAISATGRPQHF. CDR3 bases: TGTGCCATCAGCGCGACGGGAAGGCCCCAGCATTTT. The V gene is TRBV10-3, the J gene TRBJ1-5; D not resolved. V lost 6 bases, J lost 9 bases, and 12 bases lay in between. The CDR3 runs 12 residues. Germline CDR1 and CDR2: ENHRY and SYGVKD.

The V and J genes are TRBV7-2 and TRBJ1-2, with TRBD1 identical over 8 bases. V dropped 4 bases and J dropped 7; count of bases not matched to a gene: 8. The CDR3 is made up of 14 amino acids. Germline V CDR1 and CDR2: SGHTA, FQGNSA. For the CDR3, the DNA is TGTGCCAGCAGCTCATCGGACAGGGTGGGTGGCTACACCTTC. Encoded protein: CASSSSDRVGGYTF. Full variable domain (rest looked up from reference TRBV7-2 and TRBJ1-2): GAGVSQSPSNKVTEKGKDVELRCDPISGHTALYWYRQSLGQGLEFLIYFQGNSAPDKSGLPSDRFSAERTGGSVSTLTIQRTQQEDSAVYLCASSSSDRVGGYTFGSGTRLTVV.

The chain recombines TRBV7-2 with TRBJ2-7, with unresolved D. CDR3 length: 13 residues. Trimming stripped 1 base from V and 1 base from J, with 5 bases between. Germline assignment: CDR1 SGHTA and CDR2 FQGNSA. CDR3 region: CASSLVQSYEQYF. CDR3 DNA sequence: TGTGCCAGCAGCTTAGTACAATCCTACGAGCAGTACTTC.

The genes are TRBV6-5 and TRBJ2-7; 8 bases fit TRBD1. CDR3 length: 13 amino acids. The V gene end was trimmed by 5 bases and the J gene end by 4 bases; junction bases not matched to a gene: 4. Germline loops: CDR1 MNHEY, CDR2 SVGAGI. CDR3 protein: CASSKDRVYEQYF. The CDR3 region has the DNA TGTGCCAGCAGTAAGGACAGGGTGTACGAGCAGTACTTC.

The V and J genes are TRBV27 and TRBJ2-5; 8 bases align to TRBD1. The CDR3 extends over 15 amino acids. V dropped 1 base and J dropped 5; count of bases not matched to a gene: 6. Germline assignment: CDR1 MNHEY and CDR2 SMNVEV (reference sequence). The CDR3 sequence is CASSLYQGAGETQYF. CDR3 DNA: TGTGCCAGCAGTTTATATCAGGGGGCCGGCGAGACCCAGTACTTC.

V and J are TRBV28 and TRBJ1-1, with D perhaps matching TRBD1 (5 bases). V gave up 2 bases and J gave up 10 bases, with 14 bases separating them. CDR1 and CDR2 (germline): MDHEN, SYDVKM. The CDR3 spans 13 residues. The CDR3 reads CASSLTGPLGAFF. DNA for the CDR3: TGTGCCAGCAGTTTAACAGGACCTTTAGGAGCTTTCTTT. Complete variable domain (other parts from reference TRBV28 and TRBJ1-1): DVKVTQSSRYLVKRTGEKVFLECVQDMDHENMFWYRQDPGLGLRLIYFSYDVKMKEKGDIPEGYSVSREKKERFSLILESASTNQTSMYLCASSLTGPLGAFFGQGTRLTVV.

To note about this clone: At one boundary the junction diverges from the germline segment, which might be a read error. The chain couples TRBV28 to TRBJ1-6; TRBD1 aligns across 8 bases. The germline gives CDR1 MDHEN, CDR2 SYDVKM. This CDR3 region has 18 residues. The CDR3 DNA follows: TGTGCCAGCAGTTTCAGCAGGGGGCTTGGCTCCTATGATTCACCCCTCCACTTT. It translates to CASSFSRGLGSYDSPLHF.

The chain is built from TRBV19 and TRBJ2-1, with 7 bases that match TRBD2. The germline V gene has CDR1 LNHDA and CDR2 SQIVND (reference sequence). The CDR3 is 12 amino acids. V gave up 5 bases and J gave up 6 bases; unmatched junction bases: 1. CDR3 region: CASSGGGNEQFF. DNA of the CDR3: TGTGCCAGTAGTGGGGGGGGCAATGAGCAGTTCTTC.

V is TRBV7-2 and J is TRBJ2-3; 9 positions agree with TRBD2. The V segment lost 4 bases and the J segment 2 bases; nucleotides outside the gene matches: 7. This CDR3 region has 16 residues. CDR1 SGHTA and CDR2 FQGNSA come from the germline V gene. CDR3 residues: CASSWPRGGFTDTQYF. CDR3 DNA sequence: TGTGCCAGCAGCTGGCCGCGGGGGGGGTTCACAGATACGCAGTATTTT. The full variable domain, in which reference TRBV7-2 and TRBJ2-3 provide the parts outside the CDR3, is GAGVSQSPSNKVTEKGKDVELRCDPISGHTALYWYRQSLGQGLEFLIYFQGNSAPDKSGLPSDRFSAERTGGSVSTLTIQRTQQEDSAVYLCASSWPRGGFTDTQYFGPGTRLTVL.

A single count supports this clone. This chain links TRBV19 with TRBJ1-1, with D possibly matching TRBD1 (5 bases). The CDR3 is made up of 14 amino acids. From germline, CDR1 is LNHDA and CDR2 SQIVND (reference sequence). Trimming took 1 base from V and 0 from J, leaving 6 bases between them. The CDR3 is CASSIGQMNTEAFF. The CDR3 DNA sequence: TGTGCCAGTAGTATAGGACAGATGAACACTGAAGCTTTCTTT.

This clone was found once. V usage is TRBV29-1 and J usage is TRBJ2-3; TRBD1 is a possible D gene (5 bases). V was shortened by 4 bases and J by 2 bases, with 16 bases between the two germline ends. There are 15 residues in the CDR3. The V gene's germline CDR1 is SQVTM and CDR2 ANQGSEA. The CDR3 DNA is TGCAGCGTTGGGATTGGGGCCAGGACCACAGATACGCAGTATTTT. This gives the protein CSVGIGARTTDTQYF.